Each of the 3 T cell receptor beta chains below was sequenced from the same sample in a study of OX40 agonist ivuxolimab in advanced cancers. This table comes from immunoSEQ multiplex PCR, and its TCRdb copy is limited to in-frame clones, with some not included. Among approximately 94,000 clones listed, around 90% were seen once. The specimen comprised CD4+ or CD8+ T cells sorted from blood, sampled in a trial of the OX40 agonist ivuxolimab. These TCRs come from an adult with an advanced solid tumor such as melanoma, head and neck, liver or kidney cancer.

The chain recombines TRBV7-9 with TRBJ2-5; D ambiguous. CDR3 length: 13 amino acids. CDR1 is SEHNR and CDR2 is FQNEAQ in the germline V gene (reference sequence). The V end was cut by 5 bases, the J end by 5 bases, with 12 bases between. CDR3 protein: CASSGLKGETQYF. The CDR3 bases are TGTGCCAGCAGCGGATTAAAAGGGGAGACCCAGTACTTC.

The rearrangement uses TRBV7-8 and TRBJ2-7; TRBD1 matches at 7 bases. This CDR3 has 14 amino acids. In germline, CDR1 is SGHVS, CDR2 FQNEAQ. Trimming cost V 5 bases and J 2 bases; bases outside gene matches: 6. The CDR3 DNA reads TGTGCCAGCAGCCCCGGACAGGCGGCCTACGAGCAGTACTTC. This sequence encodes CASSPGQAAYEQYF.

CDR3 coding DNA: TGTGCCAGCAGCGTTAACAGGGCAACTACCGGGGAGCTGTTTTTT. This sequence encodes CASSVNRATTGELFF. V gene TRBV7-2 combines with J gene TRBJ2-2; D is possibly TRBD1 (6 bases). Germline V gene lookup returns CDR1 SGHTA and CDR2 FQGNSA. Trimming cost V 5 bases and J 5 bases, with 15 bases left between them. The CDR3 extends over 15 amino acids. The whole variable domain, remainder taken from reference TRBV7-2 and TRBJ2-2, is GAGVSQSPSNKVTEKGKDVELRCDPISGHTALYWYRQSLGQGLEFLIYFQGNSAPDKSGLPSDRFSAERTGGSVSTLTIQRTQQEDSAVYLCASSVNRATTGELFFGEGSRLTVL.